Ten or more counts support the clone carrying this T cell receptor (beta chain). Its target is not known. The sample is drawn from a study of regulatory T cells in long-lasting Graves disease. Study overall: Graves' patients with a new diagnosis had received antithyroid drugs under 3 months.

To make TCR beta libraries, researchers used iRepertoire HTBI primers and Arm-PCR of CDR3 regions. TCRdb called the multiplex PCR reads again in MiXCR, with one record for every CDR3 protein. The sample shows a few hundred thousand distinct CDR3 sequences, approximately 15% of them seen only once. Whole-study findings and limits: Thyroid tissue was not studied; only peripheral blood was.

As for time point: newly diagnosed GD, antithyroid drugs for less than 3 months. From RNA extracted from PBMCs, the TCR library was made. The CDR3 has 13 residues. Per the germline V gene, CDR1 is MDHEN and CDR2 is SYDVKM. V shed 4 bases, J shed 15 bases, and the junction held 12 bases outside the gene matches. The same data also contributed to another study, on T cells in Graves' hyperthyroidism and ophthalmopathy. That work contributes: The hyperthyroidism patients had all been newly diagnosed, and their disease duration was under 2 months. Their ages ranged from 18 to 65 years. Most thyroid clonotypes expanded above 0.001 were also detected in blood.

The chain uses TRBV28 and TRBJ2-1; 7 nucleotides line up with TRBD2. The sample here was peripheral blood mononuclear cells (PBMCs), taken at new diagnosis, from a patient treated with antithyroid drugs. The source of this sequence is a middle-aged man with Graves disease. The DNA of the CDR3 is TGTGCCAGCAGTTCCTACCCCAGAGGGAGGGGGTTCTTC. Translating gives CASSSYPRGRGFF. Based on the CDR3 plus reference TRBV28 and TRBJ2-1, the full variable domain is DVKVTQSSRYLVKRTGEKVFLECVQDMDHENMFWYRQDPGLGLRLIYFSYDVKMKEKGDIPEGYSVSREKKERFSLILESASTNQTSMYLCASSSYPRGRGFFGPGTRLTVL.